This T cell receptor (beta chain) was recorded in a study of CD8 T cells in Susac syndrome. Regarding the study as a whole: Regarding the TCR sequencing and HLA analysis, the study admitted that a relatively small number of individuals were involved.

To note about this clonotype: The antigen is undetermined.

Reverse transcription of roughly 0.5 to 1 ug RNA used random hexamers. Amplification of TCR beta CDR3 used immunoSEQ multiplex PCR across 54 Vbeta and 13 Jbeta. TCRdb ran MiXCR on the immunoSEQ multiplex PCR reads and lists one entry per CDR3 protein. This sample carries around 200,000 distinct CDR3 sequences, around 95% of them seen once, and the ten largest clones take approximately 0.09%. The CD8+ and CD4+ T cells were isolated magnetically using a negative isolation approach, whereas the TEMRA cells were enriched by FACS. The origin of this receptor is a human donor with multiple sclerosis. The sequencing input was CD4+ T cells from PBMCs.

CDR3 region: CASRLAGGGYNEQFF. In nucleotides, the CDR3 is TGTGCCAGCAGACTCGCGGGCGGGGGCTACAATGAGCAGTTCTTC. The chain is built from TRBV3-1 and TRBJ2-1; 7 positions match TRBD2. Looked up from germline, CDR1 is LGHDT and CDR2 is YNNKEL (reference sequence). The ends lost 6 bases at V and 3 bases at J; junction bases unmatched: 8. This CDR3 region has 15 residues.